The rows below give T cell receptor beta chains drawn from one sample of a study of CD8 T cells in ankylosing spondylitis. TCRdb ran MiXCR on the 5' RACE reads and lists one entry per CDR3 protein. The sample has about 360,000 distinct CDR3 sequences, 20% seen once; the top ten hold roughly 13%. The material sequenced was blood, either unsorted or a sorted T cell fraction (not recorded which). These receptors originate from a male donor with ankylosing spondylitis or in good health (not recorded which). CDR3s include the opening cysteine and the closing phenylalanine or tryptophan. D genes are given only for firm matches. Clone size appears in some rows only: once, few, many, or a class for an expanded clone.

D gene: -
clone size: few
V gene: TRBV27
CDR3 length: 12
J gene: TRBJ2-4
CDR3 DNA: TGTGCCAGCAGTTGGGATGGAAACATTCAGTACTTC
CDR3 protein: CASSWDGNIQYF

D gene: TRBD2
clone size: few
V gene: TRBV7-8
CDR3 length: 18
J gene: TRBJ2-1
CDR3 DNA: TGTGCCAGCAGCTTAGGGGGACTAGCGGGGGGGCCCTACAATGAGCAGTTCTTC
CDR3 protein: CASSLGGLAGGPYNEQFF

D gene: -
clone size: -
V gene: TRBV30
CDR3 length: 12
J gene: TRBJ1-4
CDR3 DNA: TGTGTCGAGCACTCCTTATCGGGAAAACTGTTTTTT
CDR3 protein: CVEHSLSGKLFF

D gene: -
clone size: -
V gene: TRBV29-1
CDR3 length: 13
J gene: TRBJ1-1
CDR3 DNA: TGCAGCGTTATAGCTCCTGGGAACACTGAAGCTTTCTTT
CDR3 protein: CSVIAPGNTEAFF

D gene: -
clone size: -
V gene: TRBV6-4
CDR3 length: 11
J gene: TRBJ1-5
CDR3 DNA: TGTGCCAGCAGTGACCCTAAGCCCCAGCATTTT
CDR3 protein: CASSDPKPQHF

D gene: -
clone size: -
V gene: TRBV20-1
CDR3 length: 15
J gene: TRBJ2-3
CDR3 DNA: TGCAGTGCTAGAGACACAGGGACCCCCCACGGTACGCAGTATTTT
CDR3 protein: CSARDTGTPHGTQYF

D gene: -
clone size: -
V gene: TRBV12-3/TRBV12-4
CDR3 length: 17
J gene: TRBJ2-2
CDR3 DNA: TGTGCCAGCAGTATGCGCTGGGGGCCAAGGAACACCGGGGAGCTGTTTTTT
CDR3 protein: CASSMRWGPRNTGELFF

D gene: TRBD2
clone size: many
V gene: TRBV12-3/TRBV12-4
CDR3 length: 16
J gene: TRBJ2-3
CDR3 DNA: TGTGCCAGCAGTCCACTAGCGGGGGGGCCTACAGATACGCAGTATTTT
CDR3 protein: CASSPLAGGPTDTQYF

D gene: TRBD2
clone size: -
V gene: TRBV5-1
CDR3 length: 15
J gene: TRBJ2-5
CDR3 DNA: TGCGCCAGCAGCTCCACCGGACTAGCGGAAGAGACCCAGTACTTC
CDR3 protein: CASSSTGLAEETQYF

D gene: -
clone size: few
V gene: TRBV14
CDR3 length: 13
J gene: TRBJ2-1
CDR3 DNA: TGTGCCAGCAGCCAACAGGCCTACAATGAGCAGTTCTTC
CDR3 protein: CASSQQAYNEQFF

D gene: -
clone size: -
V gene: TRBV13
CDR3 length: 16
J gene: TRBJ2-1
CDR3 DNA: TGTGCCAGCAGCTTACATGTCGGGGTCACCTACAATGAGCAGTTCTTC
CDR3 protein: CASSLHVGVTYNEQFF

D gene: TRBD2
clone size: -
V gene: TRBV29-1
CDR3 length: 14
J gene: TRBJ2-1
CDR3 DNA: TGCAGCTACGTCGGGGGGGGCGCCTACAATGAGCAGTTCTTC
CDR3 protein: CSYVGGGAYNEQFF

D gene: -
clone size: many
V gene: TRBV28
CDR3 length: 14
J gene: TRBJ2-2
CDR3 DNA: TGTGCCAGCAGGGAGGACACGAACACCGGGGAGCTGTTTTTT
CDR3 protein: CASREDTNTGELFF

D gene: TRBD2
clone size: -
V gene: TRBV20-1
CDR3 length: 18
J gene: TRBJ2-6
CDR3 DNA: TGCAGTGCTTCCGTTTGGCGGGGGGGCATAACTGGGGCCAACGTCCTGACTTTC
CDR3 protein: CSASVWRGGITGANVLTF

D gene: -
clone size: few
V gene: TRBV20-1
CDR3 length: 15
J gene: TRBJ2-3
CDR3 DNA: TGCAGTGCTAGTGTATTTCCTAGGACCACAGATACGCAGTATTTT
CDR3 protein: CSASVFPRTTDTQYF

D gene: -
clone size: -
V gene: TRBV11-1
CDR3 length: 16
J gene: TRBJ2-2
CDR3 DNA: TGTGCCAGCAGCTTACCGGGGGCGAGGGACACCGGGGAGCTGTTTTTT
CDR3 protein: CASSLPGARDTGELFF

D gene: -
clone size: few
V gene: TRBV20-1
CDR3 length: 14
J gene: TRBJ2-7
CDR3 DNA: TGCAGTGCTCGACCAACCATTCGCGATTACGAGCAGTACTTC
CDR3 protein: CSARPTIRDYEQYF

D gene: -
clone size: -
V gene: TRBV5-1
CDR3 length: 14
J gene: TRBJ2-7
CDR3 DNA: TGCGCCAGCAGCCCACAGGTGGGGACCTACGAGCAGTACTTC
CDR3 protein: CASSPQVGTYEQYF

D gene: -
clone size: -
V gene: TRBV29-1
CDR3 length: 12
J gene: TRBJ2-1
CDR3 DNA: TGCAGCGTTGTTTTCCAATACAATGAGCAGTTCTTC
CDR3 protein: CSVVFQYNEQFF

D gene: -
clone size: -
V gene: TRBV28
CDR3 length: 13
J gene: TRBJ2-1
CDR3 DNA: TGTGCCAGCAGTTTATTTGGGGGGAATGAGCAGTTCTTC
CDR3 protein: CASSLFGGNEQFF

D gene: TRBD2
clone size: few
V gene: TRBV7-2
CDR3 length: 16
J gene: TRBJ2-3
CDR3 DNA: TGTGCCAGCAGCCCACACCCAGCGGGGGCGGCAGATACGCAGTATTTT
CDR3 protein: CASSPHPAGAADTQYF

D gene: -
clone size: few
V gene: TRBV3-1
CDR3 length: 17
J gene: TRBJ2-1
CDR3 DNA: TGTGCCAGCAGCCCTGATTGGGTCCTTCGGGCCTCGAATGAGCAGTTCTTC
CDR3 protein: CASSPDWVLRASNEQFF

D gene: TRBD1
clone size: few
V gene: TRBV12-3/TRBV12-4
CDR3 length: 16
J gene: TRBJ1-5
CDR3 DNA: TGTGCCAGCAGTTTCCGAACAGGGGGCGGCAATCAGCCCCAGCATTTT
CDR3 protein: CASSFRTGGGNQPQHF

D gene: -
clone size: -
V gene: TRBV4-1
CDR3 length: 15
J gene: TRBJ2-1
CDR3 DNA: TGCGCCAGCAGCCAAACAGGCGCCACCTACAATGAGCAGTTCTTC
CDR3 protein: CASSQTGATYNEQFF

D gene: -
clone size: few
V gene: TRBV10-2
CDR3 length: 14
J gene: TRBJ1-2
CDR3 DNA: TGCGCCAGCAGGGAGGACGGCACACCATATGGCTACACCTTC
CDR3 protein: CASREDGTPYGYTF

D gene: -
clone size: -
V gene: TRBV12-3/TRBV12-4
CDR3 length: 14
J gene: TRBJ2-3
CDR3 DNA: TGTGCCAGCCTCACGGACTCACATCCGGATACGCAGTATTTT
CDR3 protein: CASLTDSHPDTQYF

D gene: -
clone size: -
V gene: TRBV28
CDR3 length: 14
J gene: TRBJ2-7
CDR3 DNA: TGTGCCAGCAGTTTTTTAGGCCTCTCCTACGAGCAGTACTTC
CDR3 protein: CASSFLGLSYEQYF

D gene: TRBD2
clone size: few
V gene: TRBV7-9
CDR3 length: 15
J gene: TRBJ2-1
CDR3 DNA: TGTGCCAGCAGCCCCCTCATAGCGGGGGACAATGAGCAGTTCTTC
CDR3 protein: CASSPLIAGDNEQFF

D gene: -
clone size: few
V gene: TRBV20-1
CDR3 length: 15
J gene: TRBJ2-3
CDR3 DNA: TGCAGTGCTAGAGAACACTCTGGATACACAGATACGCAGTATTTT
CDR3 protein: CSAREHSGYTDTQYF

D gene: TRBD2
clone size: -
V gene: TRBV5-1
CDR3 length: 15
J gene: TRBJ2-7
CDR3 DNA: TGCGCCAGCAGCTCCAGAACGAGCGGGGGAGACGAGCAGTACTTC
CDR3 protein: CASSSRTSGGDEQYF

D gene: -
clone size: few
V gene: TRBV6-1
CDR3 length: 13
J gene: TRBJ2-7
CDR3 DNA: TGTGCCAGCAGTGAATCCGCGACCTACGAGCAGTACTTC
CDR3 protein: CASSESATYEQYF

D gene: -
clone size: few
V gene: TRBV7-9
CDR3 length: 10
J gene: TRBJ2-7
CDR3 DNA: TGTGCCAGCTTCGGGTACGAGCAGTACTTC
CDR3 protein: CASFGYEQYF

D gene: TRBD1
clone size: -
V gene: TRBV11-2
CDR3 length: 14
J gene: TRBJ2-1
CDR3 DNA: TGTGCCAGCAGCACCCGGACAGGGCGGAATGAGCAGTTCTTC
CDR3 protein: CASSTRTGRNEQFF

D gene: TRBD2
clone size: -
V gene: TRBV20-1
CDR3 length: 18
J gene: TRBJ2-3
CDR3 DNA: TGCAGTGCTAGAGATCTGAGCGGGGGTCTGATAGGGACAGATACGCAGTATTTT
CDR3 protein: CSARDLSGGLIGTDTQYF

D gene: TRBD2
clone size: -
V gene: TRBV2
CDR3 length: 19
J gene: TRBJ2-6
CDR3 DNA: TGTGCCAGCAGTGAATCCTGGGCTAGCGGGGGGGCTGGGGCCAACGTCCTGACTTTC
CDR3 protein: CASSESWASGGAGANVLTF

D gene: -
clone size: few
V gene: TRBV20-1
CDR3 length: 15
J gene: TRBJ1-2
CDR3 DNA: TGCAGTGCTAGAGATCTGACGGATTCTACCTATGGCTACACCTTC
CDR3 protein: CSARDLTDSTYGYTF

D gene: TRBD2
clone size: -
V gene: TRBV5-1
CDR3 length: 17
J gene: TRBJ2-2
CDR3 DNA: TGCGCCAGCAGCTTGGGACTAGCGGGGGCCGACACCGGGGAGCTGTTTTTT
CDR3 protein: CASSLGLAGADTGELFF

D gene: -
clone size: many
V gene: TRBV29-1
CDR3 length: 12
J gene: TRBJ2-1
CDR3 DNA: TGCAGCGTTGAACTAACGTACAATGAGCAGTTCTTC
CDR3 protein: CSVELTYNEQFF

D gene: -
clone size: few
V gene: TRBV29-1
CDR3 length: 13
J gene: TRBJ1-5
CDR3 DNA: TGCAGCGGAGGAGGGTCCAGAGATCAGCCCCAGCATTTT
CDR3 protein: CSGGGSRDQPQHF

D gene: -
clone size: -
V gene: TRBV12-3/TRBV12-4
CDR3 length: 11
J gene: TRBJ2-1
CDR3 DNA: TGTGCCAGCAGGAGAAACAATGAGCAGTTCTTC
CDR3 protein: CASRRNNEQFF

D gene: -
clone size: few
V gene: TRBV6-5
CDR3 length: 15
J gene: TRBJ2-2
CDR3 DNA: TGTGCCAGCAGTTACTCGACAGGGAACACCGGGGAGCTGTTTTTT
CDR3 protein: CASSYSTGNTGELFF

D gene: -
clone size: few
V gene: TRBV7-9
CDR3 length: 12
J gene: TRBJ2-3
CDR3 DNA: TGTGCCAGCAGCACCCTGACAAATACGCAGTATTTT
CDR3 protein: CASSTLTNTQYF

D gene: TRBD1
clone size: -
V gene: TRBV3-1
CDR3 length: 15
J gene: TRBJ2-7
CDR3 DNA: TGTGCCAGCAGCCAATCGGGACAGGTCACCTACGAGCAGTACTTC
CDR3 protein: CASSQSGQVTYEQYF

D gene: -
clone size: few
V gene: TRBV12-3/TRBV12-4
CDR3 length: 16
J gene: TRBJ2-1
CDR3 DNA: TGTGCCAGCAGCCAGGGGGGAATTAGCTCCTACAATGAGCAGTTCTTC
CDR3 protein: CASSQGGISSYNEQFF

D gene: TRBD1
clone size: -
V gene: TRBV7-9
CDR3 length: 16
J gene: TRBJ2-1
CDR3 DNA: TGTGCCAGCAGCCTACAGGGGACGAGCTCCTACAATGAGCAGTTCTTC
CDR3 protein: CASSLQGTSSYNEQFF

D gene: TRBD1
clone size: few
V gene: TRBV11-2
CDR3 length: 14
J gene: TRBJ2-5
CDR3 DNA: TGTGCCAGCAGCTTCCGGGACAGAAAAGAGACCCAGTACTTC
CDR3 protein: CASSFRDRKETQYF

D gene: -
clone size: many
V gene: TRBV2
CDR3 length: 14
J gene: TRBJ2-1
CDR3 DNA: TGTGCCAGCAGTGAAGCGGGGACACTCAATGAGCAGTTCTTC
CDR3 protein: CASSEAGTLNEQFF

D gene: -
clone size: many
V gene: TRBV29-1
CDR3 length: 12
J gene: TRBJ2-7
CDR3 DNA: TGCAGCGTTGTAACCGGGGCGAGAGAGCAGTACTTC
CDR3 protein: CSVVTGAREQYF

D gene: -
clone size: -
V gene: TRBV7-8
CDR3 length: 15
J gene: TRBJ1-5
CDR3 DNA: TGTGCCAGCAGCTTCTCCGGGACCGCAAATCAGCCCCAGCATTTT
CDR3 protein: CASSFSGTANQPQHF

D gene: -
clone size: -
V gene: TRBV29-1
CDR3 length: 15
J gene: TRBJ1-3
CDR3 DNA: TGCAGCGTTGAAACCGGATATCCTCCTGGAAACACCATATATTTT
CDR3 protein: CSVETGYPPGNTIYF

D gene: -
clone size: few
V gene: TRBV5-1
CDR3 length: 17
J gene: TRBJ2-3
CDR3 DNA: TGCGCCAGCAGCTTGGAACAGGGCTTTGGGAGCACAGATACGCAGTATTTT
CDR3 protein: CASSLEQGFGSTDTQYF

D gene: TRBD1
clone size: few
V gene: TRBV12-3/TRBV12-4
CDR3 length: 15
J gene: TRBJ1-4
CDR3 DNA: TGTGCCAGCAGTGGCCAGGACAGGTCTAATGAAAAACTGTTTTTT
CDR3 protein: CASSGQDRSNEKLFF

D gene: -
clone size: few
V gene: TRBV12-3/TRBV12-4
CDR3 length: 13
J gene: TRBJ2-7
CDR3 DNA: TGTGCCAGCAGTTTGCTAGACACATACGAGCAGTACTTC
CDR3 protein: CASSLLDTYEQYF

D gene: -
clone size: few
V gene: TRBV11-3
CDR3 length: 15
J gene: TRBJ2-3
CDR3 DNA: TGTGCCAGCAGCCCGGGAAGCTCAAGCCTATATACGCAGTATTTT
CDR3 protein: CASSPGSSSLYTQYF

D gene: TRBD1
clone size: few
V gene: TRBV29-1
CDR3 length: 11
J gene: TRBJ2-2
CDR3 DNA: TGCAGCGTCCAGGGGGCCGGGGAGCTGTTTTTT
CDR3 protein: CSVQGAGELFF

D gene: -
clone size: -
V gene: TRBV6-1
CDR3 length: 13
J gene: TRBJ2-5
CDR3 DNA: TGTGCCAGCAAGGAGGGGGCATCAGAGACCCAGTACTTC
CDR3 protein: CASKEGASETQYF

D gene: -
clone size: -
V gene: TRBV6-2/TRBV6-3
CDR3 length: 18
J gene: TRBJ2-5
CDR3 DNA: TGTGCCAGCAGTTACTACCCCGCCCGACTAGACCGCCAAGAGACCCAGTACTTC
CDR3 protein: CASSYYPARLDRQETQYF